One sample yielded the 8 T cell receptor beta chains listed below, sequenced in a study of OX40 agonist ivuxolimab in advanced cancers. Data came from immunoSEQ multiplex PCR; TCRdb stores just in-frame clones and leaves some out. This table holds tens of thousands of clones, about 91% found once. This sample comprised CD4+ or CD8+ T cells sorted from blood, obtained in a trial of the OX40 agonist ivuxolimab. Every receptor here comes from an adult with an advanced solid tumor such as melanoma, head and neck, liver or kidney cancer.

CDR3 nucleotides: TGCAGTGCTAGTGGATCCGGGGAGCTGTTTTTT. Protein product: CSASGSGELFF. V and J are TRBV20-1 and TRBJ2-2; D ambiguous. V gave up 3 bases and J gave up 6 bases, with 5 bases separating them. The germline gives CDR1 DFQATT, CDR2 SNEGSKA (reference sequence). The CDR3 loop spans 11 amino acids.

The rearrangement links TRBV5-4 to TRBJ2-3; 12 bases are a match to TRBD2. After removal of 2 bases from V and 3 bases from J, the junction contained 1 base not matched to a gene. CDR3 length: 15 amino acids. Per the germline V gene, CDR1 is SGHNT and CDR2 is YYREEE (reference sequence). CDR3 in DNA: TGTGCCAGCAGCTTCCTAGCGGGAGGGACAGATACGCAGTATTTT. Translation gives CASSFLAGGTDTQYF.

The rearrangement links TRBV5-1 to TRBJ2-7; no definite D call. This CDR3 is 13 amino acids long. V lost 5 bases, J lost 0 bases, and 9 bases lay in between. Germline values: CDR1 SGHRS, CDR2 YFSETQ. CDR3 nucleotides: TGCGCCAGCAGATCCGCGAGCTCCTACGAGCAGTACTTC. This encodes CASRSASSYEQYF.

This rearrangement joins TRBV4-3 to TRBJ2-3; D might be TRBD1 or TRBD2, each matching 5 bases. The CDR3 covers 16 residues. Trimming removed 3 bases at V and 4 bases at J, with 17 bases between. Germline V gives CDR1 LGHNA, CDR2 YSLEER. CDR3 nucleotides: TGCGCCAGCAGCCACCGGGACCACCTGGGCGCAGATACGCAGTATTTT. Its translation: CASSHRDHLGADTQYF.

Only one count was recorded for this clone. This chain links TRBV19 with TRBJ1-1, with 8 bases fitting TRBD1. Looked up from germline, CDR1 is LNHDA and CDR2 is SQIVND (reference sequence). V dropped 3 bases and J dropped 1; count of bases not matched to a gene: 13. This CDR3 is built from 18 residues. In nucleotides, the CDR3 is TGTGCCAGTAGTATTTGGCACGGCAGGGGGCGGGAGAACACTGAAGCTTTCTTT. It is translated as CASSIWHGRGRENTEAFF.

The rearrangement joins TRBV7-9 to TRBJ1-1, with unresolved D. The CDR3 consists of 15 residues. V was cut by 8 bases and J by 3 bases, with 19 bases left in between. Germline CDR1 reads SEHNR; CDR2 reads FQNEAQ (reference sequence). CDR3 sequence (DNA): TGTGCCAGCGGCATCGTCGAGAGAAGGGACACTGAAGCTTTCTTT. Its protein is CASGIVERRDTEAFF.

The rearrangement links TRBV6-1 to TRBJ1-2; D is unresolved. Germline-derived CDR1 and CDR2 are MNHNS and SASEGT. Between the trimmed V and J ends, which lost 5 bases and 4 bases, there was a span of 14 bases. This CDR3 region has 14 residues. The CDR3 spells CASSSTGMRYGYTF. The CDR3 nucleotides read TGTGCCAGCAGTTCCACGGGGATGCGCTATGGCTACACCTTC.

J is TRBJ1-2 and V is TRBV9, with a weak D call TRBD1 (6 bases). The CDR3 is made up of 15 amino acids. Germline loops: CDR1 SGDLS, CDR2 YYNGEE. Trimming shortened V by 3 bases and J by 0 bases, and 12 bases separated the two germline ends. The DNA of the CDR3 is TGTGCCAGCAGCGACAGGGTTGGTTCTAACTATGGCTACACCTTC. This translates into CASSDRVGSNYGYTF.